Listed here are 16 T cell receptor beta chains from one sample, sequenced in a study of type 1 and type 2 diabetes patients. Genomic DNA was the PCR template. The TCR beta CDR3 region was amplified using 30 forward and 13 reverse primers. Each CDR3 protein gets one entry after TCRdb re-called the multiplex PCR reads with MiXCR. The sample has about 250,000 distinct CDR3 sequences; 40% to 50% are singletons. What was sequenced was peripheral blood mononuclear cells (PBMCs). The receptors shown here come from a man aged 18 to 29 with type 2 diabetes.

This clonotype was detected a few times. DNA for the CDR3: TGTGCCAGCAGTTTTGTCGGGTCGCTGGGCTCCTACGAGCAGTACTTC. This encodes CASSFVGSLGSYEQYF. The chain has TRBV27 and TRBJ2-7; D gene uncertain. Between the trimmed V and J ends, which lost 3 bases and 0 bases, there was a span of 15 bases. The CDR3 runs 16 residues. The germline CDR1 and CDR2 sequences are MNHEY and SMNVEV (reference sequence).

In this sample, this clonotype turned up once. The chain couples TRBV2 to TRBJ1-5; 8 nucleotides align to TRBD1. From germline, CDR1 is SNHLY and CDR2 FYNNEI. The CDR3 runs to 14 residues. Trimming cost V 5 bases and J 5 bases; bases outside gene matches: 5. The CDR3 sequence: CASSWTGTDQPQHF. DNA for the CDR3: TGTGCCAGCAGTTGGACAGGGACTGATCAGCCCCAGCATTTT.

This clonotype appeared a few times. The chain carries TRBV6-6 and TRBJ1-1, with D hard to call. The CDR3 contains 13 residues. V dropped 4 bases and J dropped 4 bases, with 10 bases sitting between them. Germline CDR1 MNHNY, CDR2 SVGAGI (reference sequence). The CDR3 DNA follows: TGTGCCAGCAGTTCCGCCGGGTTCACTGAAGCTTTCTTT. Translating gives CASSSAGFTEAFF.

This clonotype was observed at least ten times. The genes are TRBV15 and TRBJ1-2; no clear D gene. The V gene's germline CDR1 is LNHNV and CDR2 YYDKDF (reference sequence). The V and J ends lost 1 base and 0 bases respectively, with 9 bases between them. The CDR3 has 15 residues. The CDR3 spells CATSRGRAANYGYTF. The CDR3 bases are TGTGCCACCAGCAGAGGACGGGCAGCTAACTATGGCTACACCTTC. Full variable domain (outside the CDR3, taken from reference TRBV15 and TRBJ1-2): DAMVIQNPRYQVTQFGKPVTLSCSQTLNHNVMYWYQQKSSQAPKLLFHYYDKDFNNEADTPDNFQSRRPNTSFCFLDIRSPGLGDTAMYLCATSRGRAANYGYTFGSGTRLTVV.

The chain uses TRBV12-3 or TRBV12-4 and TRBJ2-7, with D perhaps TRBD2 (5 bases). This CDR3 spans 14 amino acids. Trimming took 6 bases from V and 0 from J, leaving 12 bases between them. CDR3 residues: CASRLTGSSYEQYF. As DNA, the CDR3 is TGTGCCAGCAGACTGACGGGAAGCTCCTACGAGCAGTACTTC.

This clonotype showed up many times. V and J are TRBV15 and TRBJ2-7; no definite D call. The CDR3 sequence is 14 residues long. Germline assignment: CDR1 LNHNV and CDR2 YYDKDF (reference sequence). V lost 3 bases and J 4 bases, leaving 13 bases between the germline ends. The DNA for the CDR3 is TGTGCCACCAGCAGGGGGTCGGAGTTTTACGAGCAGTACTTC. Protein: CATSRGSEFYEQYF.

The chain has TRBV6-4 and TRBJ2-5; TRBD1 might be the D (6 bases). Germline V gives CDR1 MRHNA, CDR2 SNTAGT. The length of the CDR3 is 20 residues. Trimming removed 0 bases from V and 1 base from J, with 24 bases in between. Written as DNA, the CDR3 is TGTGCCAGCAGTGACTCGGTCCAGAAAAAGGACAGAGAATTCCAAGAGACCCAGTACTTC. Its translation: CASSDSVQKKDREFQETQYF.

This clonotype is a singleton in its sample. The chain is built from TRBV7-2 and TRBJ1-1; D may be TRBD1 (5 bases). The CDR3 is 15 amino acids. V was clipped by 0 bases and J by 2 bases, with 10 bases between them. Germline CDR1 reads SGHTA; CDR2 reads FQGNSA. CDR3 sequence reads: CASSLAPGGNTEAFF. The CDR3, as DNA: TGTGCCAGCAGCTTAGCGCCGGGGGGAAACACTGAAGCTTTCTTT.

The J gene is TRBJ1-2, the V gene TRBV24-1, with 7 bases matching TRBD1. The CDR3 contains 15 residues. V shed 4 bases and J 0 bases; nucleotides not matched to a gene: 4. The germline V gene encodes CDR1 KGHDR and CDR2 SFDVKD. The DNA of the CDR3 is TGTGCCACCAGTGAGGGGACAGAAGCTAACTATGGCTACACCTTC. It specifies CATSEGTEANYGYTF.

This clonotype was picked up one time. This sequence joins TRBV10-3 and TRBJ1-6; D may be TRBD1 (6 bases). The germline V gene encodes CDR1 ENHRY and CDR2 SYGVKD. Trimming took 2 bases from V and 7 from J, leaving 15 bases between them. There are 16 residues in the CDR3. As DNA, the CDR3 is TGTGCCATCAGTGAGGACGGAGGGACAAGCAATTCACCCCTCCACTTT. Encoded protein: CAISEDGGTSNSPLHF.

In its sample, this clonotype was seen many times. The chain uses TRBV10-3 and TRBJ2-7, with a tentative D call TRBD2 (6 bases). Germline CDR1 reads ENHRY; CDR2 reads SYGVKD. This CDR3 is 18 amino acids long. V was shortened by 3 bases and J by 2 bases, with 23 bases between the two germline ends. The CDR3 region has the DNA TGTGCCATCAGTGATGATGGGGGGATAGCCTTTACCGCCTACGAGCAGTACTTC. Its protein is CAISDDGGIAFTAYEQYF.

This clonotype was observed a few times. The CDR3 reads CASRAQSLGSHEQYF. The CDR3 DNA reads TGTGCCAGTAGGGCCCAGTCGCTGGGCAGTCACGAGCAGTACTTC. The chain recombines TRBV19 with TRBJ2-7, with D unresolved. The V gene lost 6 bases and the J gene lost 5 bases, with 20 bases spanning the gap. Germline CDR1 and CDR2: LNHDA and SQIVND (reference sequence). This CDR3 has 15 amino acids.

This chain's CDR3 is CASSFDRNGYNTGELFF. Here the CDR3 DNA reads TGTGCCAGCAGTTTCGACAGGAACGGTTATAACACCGGGGAGCTGTTTTTT. The chain employs TRBV6-6 and TRBJ2-2; weak D call: TRBD1 (6 bases). Germline V gives CDR1 MNHNY, CDR2 SVGAGI (reference sequence). V was shortened by 4 bases and J by 2 bases, with 17 bases between the two germline ends. The CDR3 is made up of 17 amino acids.

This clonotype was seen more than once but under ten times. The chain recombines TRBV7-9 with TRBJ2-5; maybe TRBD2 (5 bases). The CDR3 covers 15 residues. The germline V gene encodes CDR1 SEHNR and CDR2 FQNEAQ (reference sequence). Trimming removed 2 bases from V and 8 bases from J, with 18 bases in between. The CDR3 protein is CASSLWRPRTGTQYF. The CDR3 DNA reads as TGTGCCAGCAGCTTATGGAGACCACGAACGGGAACCCAGTACTTC.

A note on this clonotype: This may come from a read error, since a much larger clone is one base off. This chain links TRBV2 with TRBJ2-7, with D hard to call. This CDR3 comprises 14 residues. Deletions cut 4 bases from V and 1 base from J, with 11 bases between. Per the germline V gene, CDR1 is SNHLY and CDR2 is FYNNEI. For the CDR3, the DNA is TGTGCCAGCAGTGCTTCCTGGTCTTCCTACGAGCAGTACTTC. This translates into CASSASWSSYEQYF.

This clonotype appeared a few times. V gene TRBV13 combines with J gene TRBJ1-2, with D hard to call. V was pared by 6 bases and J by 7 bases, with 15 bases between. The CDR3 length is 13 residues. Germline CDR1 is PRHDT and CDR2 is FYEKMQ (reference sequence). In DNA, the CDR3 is TGTGCCAGCAGACCCGACGGGTCGGGTGGCTACACCTTC. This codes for CASRPDGSGGYTF.